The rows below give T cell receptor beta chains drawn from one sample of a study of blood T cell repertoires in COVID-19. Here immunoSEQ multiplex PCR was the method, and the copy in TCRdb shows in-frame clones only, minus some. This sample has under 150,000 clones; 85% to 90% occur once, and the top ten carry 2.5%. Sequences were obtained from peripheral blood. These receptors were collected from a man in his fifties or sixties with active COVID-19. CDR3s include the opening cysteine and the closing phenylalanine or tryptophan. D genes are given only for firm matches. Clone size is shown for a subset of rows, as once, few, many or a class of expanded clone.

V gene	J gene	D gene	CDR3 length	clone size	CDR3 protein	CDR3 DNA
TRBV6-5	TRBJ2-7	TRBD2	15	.	CASSYAAGGSYEQYF	TGTGCCAGCAGTTACGCGGCGGGGGGCTCCTACGAGCAGTACTTC
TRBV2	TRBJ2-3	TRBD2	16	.	CASRTGLGPGTDTQYF	TGTGCCAGCAGGACGGGACTAGGCCCTGGCACAGATACGCAGTATTTT
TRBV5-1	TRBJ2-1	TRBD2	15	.	CASSLDSGGAYEQFF	TGCGCCAGCAGCTTGGACAGCGGGGGGGCATATGAGCAGTTCTTC
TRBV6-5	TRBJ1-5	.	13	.	CASHSGGNQPQHF	TGTGCCAGCCATTCAGGGGGCAATCAGCCCCAGCATTTT
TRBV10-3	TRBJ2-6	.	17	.	CAISESRGSPGANVLTF	TGTGCCATCAGTGAGTCGAGGGGGAGTCCGGGGGCCAACGTCCTGACTTTC
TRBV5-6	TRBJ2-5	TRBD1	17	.	CASSSRRDRVSQETQYF	TGTGCCAGCAGCTCCCGTAGAGACAGGGTATCACAAGAGACCCAGTACTTC
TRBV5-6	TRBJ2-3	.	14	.	CASSRRGSTDTQYF	TGTGCCAGCAGCCGAAGGGGGAGCACAGATACGCAGTATTTT
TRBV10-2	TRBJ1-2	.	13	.	CASSEGVNYGYTF	TGCGCCAGCAGTGAAGGGGTCAACTATGGCTACACCTTC
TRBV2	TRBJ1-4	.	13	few	CASRGGIDEKLFF	TGTGCCAGCAGGGGGGGTATCGATGAAAAACTGTTTTTT
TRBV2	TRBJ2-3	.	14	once	CASSRDSDHATQYF	TGTGCCAGCAGCCGGGACTCCGATCACGCTACGCAGTATTTT
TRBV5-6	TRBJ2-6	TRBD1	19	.	CASSLVSDRGLTGANVLTF	TGTGCCAGCAGCTTGGTGTCGGACAGGGGTCTTACTGGGGCCAACGTCCTGACTTTC
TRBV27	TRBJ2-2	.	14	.	CASSLSPFTGELFF	TGTGCCAGCAGTTTATCCCCCTTCACCGGGGAGCTGTTTTTT
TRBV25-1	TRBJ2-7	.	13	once	CASSSGQTYEQYF	TGTGCCAGCAGTTCCGGACAGACCTACGAGCAGTACTTC
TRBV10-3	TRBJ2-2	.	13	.	CATSPANTGELFF	TGTGCCACCTCCCCCGCGAACACCGGGGAGCTGTTTTTT
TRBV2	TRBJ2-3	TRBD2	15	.	CASSRTSGVGATQYF	TGTGCCAGCAGTCGGACTAGCGGGGTCGGGGCTACGCAGTATTTT
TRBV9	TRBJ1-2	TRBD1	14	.	CASSADRELIGYTF	TGTGCCAGCAGCGCGGACAGGGAACTAATCGGCTACACCTTC
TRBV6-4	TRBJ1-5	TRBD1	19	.	CASSFCDRGCQFSNQPQHF	TGTGCCAGCAGTTTTTGTGACAGGGGTTGTCAATTTAGCAATCAGCCCCAGCATTTT
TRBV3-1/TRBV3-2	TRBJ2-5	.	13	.	CASRTTVRETQYF	TGTGCCAGCAGAACCACGGTTCGGGAGACCCAGTACTTC
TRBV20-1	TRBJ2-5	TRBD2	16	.	CSASPSTSGGEETQYF	TGCAGTGCTAGTCCCTCAACTAGCGGGGGGGAAGAGACCCAGTACTTC
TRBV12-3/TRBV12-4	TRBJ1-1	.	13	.	CASSLRGNTEAFF	TGTGCCAGCAGTTTAAGGGGAAACACTGAAGCTTTCTTT
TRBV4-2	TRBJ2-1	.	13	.	CASSQDGTDEQFF	TGTGCCAGCAGCCAAGATGGCACCGATGAGCAGTTCTTC
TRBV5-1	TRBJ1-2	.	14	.	CASSWVRGEAGYTF	TGCGCCAGCAGCTGGGTGAGAGGGGAGGCTGGCTACACCTTC
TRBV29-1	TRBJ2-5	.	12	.	CSARGAGETQYF	TGCAGCGCCAGGGGGGCGGGAGAGACCCAGTACTTC
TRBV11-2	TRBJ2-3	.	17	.	CASSLGTWDFRTDTQYF	TGTGCCAGCAGCTTAGGTACTTGGGACTTCCGCACAGATACGCAGTATTTT
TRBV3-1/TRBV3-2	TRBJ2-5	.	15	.	CASSLPQGGAETQYF	TGTGCCAGCAGCCTCCCCCAGGGGGGTGCAGAGACCCAGTACTTC
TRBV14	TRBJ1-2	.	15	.	CASSPPFDRNYGYTF	TGTGCCAGCAGCCCCCCTTTCGACAGGAACTATGGCTACACCTTC
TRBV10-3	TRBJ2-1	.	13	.	CAISPGGHNEQFF	TGTGCCATCAGCCCAGGGGGGCACAATGAGCAGTTCTTC
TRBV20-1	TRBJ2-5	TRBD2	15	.	CSASKVAGGKETQYF	TGCAGTGCTAGTAAGGTAGCGGGGGGTAAAGAGACCCAGTACTTC
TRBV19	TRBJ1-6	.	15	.	CASSIAVRVNSPLHF	TGTGCCAGTAGTATAGCTGTTCGGGTAAATTCACCCCTCCACTTT
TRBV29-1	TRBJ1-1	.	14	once	CSVTWGLTNTEAFF	TGCAGCGTGACGTGGGGCCTAACGAACACTGAAGCTTTCTTT
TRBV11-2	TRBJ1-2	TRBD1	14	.	CASSAGGTGGGYTF	TGTGCCAGCAGCGCGGGCGGGACAGGCGGTGGCTACACCTTC
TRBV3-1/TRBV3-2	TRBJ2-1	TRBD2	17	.	CASSPFPAGGLLNEQFF	TGTGCCAGCAGCCCCTTCCCAGCGGGGGGGCTTCTAAATGAGCAGTTCTTC
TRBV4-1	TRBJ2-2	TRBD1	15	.	CASSQLRQGAGELFF	TGCGCCAGCAGCCAACTGAGACAGGGGGCCGGGGAGCTGTTTTTT
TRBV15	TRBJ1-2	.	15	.	CATSRVGGSGYGYTF	TGTGCCACCAGCAGAGTCGGAGGGTCGGGCTATGGCTACACCTTC
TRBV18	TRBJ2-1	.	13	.	CASSPGARNEQFF	TGTGCCAGCTCACCAGGGGCGCGTAATGAGCAGTTCTTC
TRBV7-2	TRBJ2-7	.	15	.	CASSLMLGGAGEQYF	TGTGCCAGCAGCTTAATGTTAGGGGGGGCGGGGGAGCAGTACTTC
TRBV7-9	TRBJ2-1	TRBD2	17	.	CASSPPGGGSSYNEQFF	TGTGCCAGCAGCCCTCCTGGGGGGGGGAGCTCCTACAATGAGCAGTTCTTC
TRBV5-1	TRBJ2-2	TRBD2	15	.	CASSGPSRGGGELFF	TGCGCCAGCAGCGGCCCCTCACGGGGGGGAGGGGAGCTGTTTTTT
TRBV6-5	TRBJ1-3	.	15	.	CASSFGTFEGDTIYF	TGTGCCAGCAGCTTTGGGACGTTCGAGGGGGACACCATATATTTT
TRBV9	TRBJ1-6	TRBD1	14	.	CASSPTGTGGTLHF	TGTGCCAGCAGTCCTACGGGGACAGGTGGTACCCTCCACTTT
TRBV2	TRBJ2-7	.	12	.	CASSEGQREQYF	TGTGCCAGCAGTGAAGGACAGCGCGAGCAGTACTTC
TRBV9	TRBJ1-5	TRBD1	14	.	CASSVEAGGQPQHF	TGTGCCAGCAGCGTAGAGGCAGGGGGTCAGCCCCAGCATTTT
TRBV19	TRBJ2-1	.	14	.	CASRTAGSYNEQFF	TGTGCCAGTCGGACGGCGGGGTCCTACAATGAGCAGTTCTTC
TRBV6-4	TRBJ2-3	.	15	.	CATRPDSTLQGTQYF	TGTGCCACCAGACCCGATTCAACGTTACAGGGTACGCAGTATTTT
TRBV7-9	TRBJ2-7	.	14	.	CASSFQTGSYEQYF	TGTGCCAGCAGCTTTCAGACAGGATCCTACGAGCAGTACTTC
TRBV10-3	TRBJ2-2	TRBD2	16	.	CAIRPGLAGITGELFF	TGTGCCATCAGGCCGGGACTAGCGGGGATTACCGGGGAGCTGTTTTTT
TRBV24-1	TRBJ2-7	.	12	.	CANAGTQYEQYF	TGTGCCAACGCCGGGACTCAATACGAGCAGTACTTC
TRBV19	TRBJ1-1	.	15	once	CASSTYDRRTDEAFF	TGTGCCAGTAGTACCTACGATAGGAGGACAGACGAAGCTTTCTTT
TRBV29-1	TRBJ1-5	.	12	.	CSVQQGNQPQHF	TGCAGCGTCCAACAGGGTAATCAGCCCCAGCATTTT
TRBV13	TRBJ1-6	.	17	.	CASSLGTDSSYNSPLHF	TGTGCCAGCAGCTTAGGGACGGACAGCTCCTATAATTCACCCCTCCACTTT
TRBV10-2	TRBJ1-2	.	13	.	CASSEEAVYGYTF	TGCGCCAGCAGTGAAGAAGCGGTCTATGGCTACACCTTC
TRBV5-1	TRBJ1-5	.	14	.	CASSPGGEYQPQHF	TGCGCCAGCAGCCCGGGGGGGGAGTATCAGCCCCAGCATTTT
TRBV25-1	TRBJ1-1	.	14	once	CASRTRATNTEAFF	TGTGCCAGCAGGACCAGGGCAACGAACACTGAAGCTTTCTTT
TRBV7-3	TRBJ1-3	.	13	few	CASSPRGGNTIYF	TGTGCCAGCAGCCCAAGAGGGGGAAACACCATATATTTT